The rows below give T cell receptor beta chains drawn from one sample of a study of identical twins. Using its own MiXCR run on the 5' RACE reads, TCRdb lists one record per CDR3 protein. Here the sample spans about 300,000 distinct CDR3 sequences, roughly an eighth being singletons. These data were likewise used in another study, on yellow fever vaccine responses in identical twins.

The source material was CD8+ T cells sorted from blood. These receptors were collected from a woman aged 18-29 years in good health. Each CDR3 is given with its conserved first and last residue. Fields, in order: V gene, J gene, D gene, clone size, CDR3 length, CDR3 DNA, CDR3 protein. D genes are given only for firm matches. Size is stated for part of the rows, as once, few or many counts, or as a class when the clone is expanded.

TRBV7-9	TRBJ2-7	NA	NA	13	TGTGCCAGCAGCCCCCGGGGGGCGGGAGAGCAGTACTTC	CASSPRGAGEQYF
TRBV15	TRBJ2-2	TRBD2	few	17	TGTGCCACCAGCAGAGATAGGCTAGCGGGAGGCACCGGGGAGCTGTTTTTT	CATSRDRLAGGTGELFF
TRBV4-1	TRBJ1-3	NA	NA	15	TGCGCCAGCAGCCAATTTGTCAGCTCTGGAAACACCATATATTTT	CASSQFVSSGNTIYF
TRBV2	TRBJ2-5	NA	NA	15	TGTGCCAGCAGACCAGTGGCGGTATTCCAAGAGACCCAGTACTTC	CASRPVAVFQETQYF
TRBV5-8	TRBJ1-1	NA	NA	14	TGTGCCAGCAGGGAGGGCCCTCGGATAACTGAAGCTTTCTTT	CASREGPRITEAFF
TRBV2	TRBJ1-4	NA	few	17	TGTGCCAGCAGTGAACTGGGGGCAGGTTCTAGGGATGAAAAACTGTTTTTT	CASSELGAGSRDEKLFF
TRBV10-3	TRBJ1-5	NA	many	16	TGTGCCATCAGTGACCCAGGGACGGCTAGCAATCAGCCCCAGCATTTT	CAISDPGTASNQPQHF
TRBV20-1	TRBJ2-5	TRBD2	few	16	TGCAGTGCTAGAGATAATCTGGCTAGCGGGGGAGAGACCCAGTACTTC	CSARDNLASGGETQYF
TRBV29-1	TRBJ1-2	TRBD1	few	14	TGCAGCGTTAACAACAGGGGGCGGAACTATGGCTACACCTTC	CSVNNRGRNYGYTF
TRBV12-5	TRBJ1-5	NA	NA	15	TGTGCTAGTGGTTTCTCCAGCTTTAGCAATCAGCCCCAGCATTTT	CASGFSSFSNQPQHF
TRBV4-1	TRBJ2-1	NA	many	12	TGCGCCAGCAGCCTACAACTGGGTGAGCAGTTCTTC	CASSLQLGEQFF
TRBV2	TRBJ2-1	NA	NA	14	TGTGCCAGCAGTGAGGGGCGAAGATACAATGAGCAGTTCTTC	CASSEGRRYNEQFF
TRBV6-1	TRBJ2-2	NA	few	15	TGTGCCAGCAGCCTGAGGGAGCCTCCCACCGGGGAGCTGTTTTTT	CASSLREPPTGELFF
TRBV4-1	TRBJ2-5	NA	NA	15	TGCGCCAGCAGCCAAGAAGGCTCGTTCGACGGGACCCAGTACTTC	CASSQEGSFDGTQYF
TRBV7-7	TRBJ2-1	TRBD1	many	13	TGTGCCAGCAGCACCGGACAGGGGATTGAGCAGTTCTTC	CASSTGQGIEQFF
TRBV6-2/TRBV6-3	TRBJ2-1	NA	NA	18	TGTGCCAGCAGTACTATGGGTATACGGGTACCCTCCTACAATGAGCAGTTCTTC	CASSTMGIRVPSYNEQFF
TRBV24-1	TRBJ2-2	TRBD2	NA	15	TGTGCCACCAGTGCCGCGGGGGAAGGCCCCAGGGAGCTGTTTTTT	CATSAAGEGPRELFF
TRBV7-9	TRBJ2-1	TRBD2	NA	16	TGTGCCAGCAGTCCAAAGACGCGGGGGATAATAAATGAGCAGTTCTTC	CASSPKTRGIINEQFF
TRBV24-1	TRBJ2-3	TRBD1	many	15	TGTGCCACCAGTGAGACCGGGACAGGCACAGATACGCAGTATTTT	CATSETGTGTDTQYF
TRBV28	TRBJ1-5	NA	NA	13	TGTGCCAGCAACGAAGTGCCCAATCAGCCCCAGCATTTT	CASNEVPNQPQHF
TRBV5-1	TRBJ2-3	NA	few	14	TGCGCCAGCAGCAGAACGGGATATGCAGATACGCAGTATTTT	CASSRTGYADTQYF
TRBV12-3/TRBV12-4	TRBJ1-2	TRBD1	many	13	TGTGCCAGCAGTATGACAGGGGGTGGAGGCTACACCTTC	CASSMTGGGGYTF
TRBV7-9	TRBJ2-7	NA	NA	14	TGTGCCAGCAGCTTCTCGGGAGTGCCCTACGAGCAGTACTTC	CASSFSGVPYEQYF
TRBV7-8	TRBJ2-7	TRBD2	NA	17	TGTGCCAGCAGCTTAGAGACTAGCGGGAGGGCTGGGGGCGAGCAGTACTTC	CASSLETSGRAGGEQYF
TRBV7-8	TRBJ2-3	TRBD1	NA	14	TGTGTCAGCAGCATCGACAGGGGCACAGATACGCAGTATTTT	CVSSIDRGTDTQYF
TRBV4-1	TRBJ1-1	NA	many	13	TGCGCCAGCAGCCAAGAGGGGAGGGTTGAAGCTTTCTTT	CASSQEGRVEAFF
TRBV5-6	TRBJ2-1	NA	once	15	TGTGCCAGCAGCCCAGGGCGCGGCGGTTACAATGAGCAGTTCTTC	CASSPGRGGYNEQFF
TRBV27	TRBJ1-2	TRBD1	few	14	TGTGCCAGCAGCCGGACAGGGTTGGACTATGGCTACACCTTC	CASSRTGLDYGYTF
TRBV11-1	TRBJ2-6	TRBD2	NA	18	TGTGCCAGCAGCCCAAAGGGACTAGCGGGAGATGGGGCCAACGTCCTGACTTTC	CASSPKGLAGDGANVLTF
TRBV2	TRBJ2-2	TRBD1	NA	16	TGTGCCAGCATAATCCAGGACAGGGCTAACACCGGGGAGCTGTTTTTT	CASIIQDRANTGELFF
TRBV2	TRBJ1-4	NA	NA	15	TGTGCCAGCAGTGAAGATGGGGGGTCTAATGAAAAACTGTTTTTT	CASSEDGGSNEKLFF
TRBV10-3	TRBJ2-3	NA	NA	14	TGTGCCATCAGTGAGGATCGCCTCACAGATACGCAGTATTTT	CAISEDRLTDTQYF
TRBV20-1	TRBJ2-1	NA	few	15	TGCAGTGCTAGAGAGGTTCAGAATTTCTTAAATGAGCAGTTCTTC	CSAREVQNFLNEQFF
TRBV7-9	TRBJ2-1	TRBD1	many	15	TGTGCCAGCAGCTTAGGACAGGGGGTCTACAATGAGCAGTTCTTC	CASSLGQGVYNEQFF
TRBV15	TRBJ1-5	TRBD1	few	15	TGTGCCACCAGCCAAGACAGGGGGACCAATCAGCCCCAGCATTTT	CATSQDRGTNQPQHF
TRBV3-1	TRBJ2-1	TRBD2	NA	15	TGTGCCAGCAGCCAAGTGGAGAGACTAGCGGGGGTGCAGTTCTTC	CASSQVERLAGVQFF